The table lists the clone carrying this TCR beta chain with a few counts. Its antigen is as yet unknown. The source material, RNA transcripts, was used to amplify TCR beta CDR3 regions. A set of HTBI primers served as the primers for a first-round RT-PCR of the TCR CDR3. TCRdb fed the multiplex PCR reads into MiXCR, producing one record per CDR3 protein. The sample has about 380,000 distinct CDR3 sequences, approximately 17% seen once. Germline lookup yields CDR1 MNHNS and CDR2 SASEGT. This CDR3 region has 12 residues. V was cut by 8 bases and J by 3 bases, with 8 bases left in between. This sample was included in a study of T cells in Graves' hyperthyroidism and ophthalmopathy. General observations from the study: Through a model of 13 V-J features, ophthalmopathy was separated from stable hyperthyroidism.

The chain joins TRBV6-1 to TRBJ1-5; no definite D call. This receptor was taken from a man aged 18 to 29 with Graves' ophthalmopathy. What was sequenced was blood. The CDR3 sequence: CASGIDNQPQHF. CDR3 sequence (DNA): TGTGCCAGCGGAATCGACAATCAGCCCCAGCATTTT.